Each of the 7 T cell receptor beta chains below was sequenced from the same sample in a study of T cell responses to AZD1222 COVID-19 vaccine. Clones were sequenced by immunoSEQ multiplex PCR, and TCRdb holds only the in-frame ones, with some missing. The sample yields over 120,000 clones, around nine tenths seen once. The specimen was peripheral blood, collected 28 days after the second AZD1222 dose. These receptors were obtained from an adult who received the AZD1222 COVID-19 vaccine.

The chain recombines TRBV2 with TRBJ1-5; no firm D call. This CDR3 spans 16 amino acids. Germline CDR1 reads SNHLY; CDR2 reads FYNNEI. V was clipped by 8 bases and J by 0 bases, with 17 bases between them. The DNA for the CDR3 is TGTGCCAGCGGTTATCCTGGGATGGGTAGCAATCAGCCCCAGCATTTT. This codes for CASGYPGMGSNQPQHF.

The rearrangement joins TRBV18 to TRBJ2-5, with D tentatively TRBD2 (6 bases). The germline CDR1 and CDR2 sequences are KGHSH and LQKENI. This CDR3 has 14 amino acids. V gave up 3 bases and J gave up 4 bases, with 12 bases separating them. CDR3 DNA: TGTGCCAGCTCACCTCCCGGGGGTCGAGAGACCCAGTACTTC. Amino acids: CASSPPGGRETQYF.

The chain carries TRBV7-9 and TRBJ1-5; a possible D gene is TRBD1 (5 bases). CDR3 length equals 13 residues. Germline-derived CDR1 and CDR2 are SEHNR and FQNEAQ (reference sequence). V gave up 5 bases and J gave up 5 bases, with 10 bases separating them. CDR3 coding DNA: TGTGCCAGCAGCCCAGGGACCCATCAGCCCCAGCATTTT. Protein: CASSPGTHQPQHF.

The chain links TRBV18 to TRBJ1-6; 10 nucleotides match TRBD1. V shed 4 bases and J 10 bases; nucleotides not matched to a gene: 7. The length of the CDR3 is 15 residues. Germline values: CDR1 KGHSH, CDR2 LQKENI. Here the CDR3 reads CASSRQGAVDSPLHF. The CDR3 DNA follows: TGTGCCAGCTCACGACAGGGGGCCGTAGACTCACCCCTCCACTTT.

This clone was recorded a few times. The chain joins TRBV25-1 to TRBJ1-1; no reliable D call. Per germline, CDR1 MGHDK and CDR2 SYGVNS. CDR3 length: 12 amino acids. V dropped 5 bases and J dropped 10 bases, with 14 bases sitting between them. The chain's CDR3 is CASSSIDLGAFF. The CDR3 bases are TGTGCCAGCAGTTCCATTGACCTGGGAGCTTTCTTT.

The CDR3 here is CASSLLGGPGTDTQYF. The CDR3 bases are TGCGCCAGCAGCTTGCTTGGGGGCCCTGGCACAGATACGCAGTATTTT. J is TRBJ2-3 and V is TRBV5-1; TRBD1 might be the D (6 bases). The CDR3 length is 16 residues. Germline CDR1 is SGHRS and CDR2 is YFSETQ. V lost 1 base, J lost 1 base, and 13 bases lay in between.

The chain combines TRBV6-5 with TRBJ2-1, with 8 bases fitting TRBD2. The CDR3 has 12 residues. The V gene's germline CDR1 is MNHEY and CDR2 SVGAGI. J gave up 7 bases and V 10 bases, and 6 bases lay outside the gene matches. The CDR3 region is CATGTSRNEQFF. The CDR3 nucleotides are TGTGCCACTGGGACTAGTCGGAATGAGCAGTTCTTC.